Sequencing of this T cell receptor (beta chain) was carried out in a study of blood T cell repertoires in COVID-19. The wider study: Samples came from the United States, Italy and Spain, spanning acute and convalescent COVID-19. The analysed material was cDNA or gDNA that came from T cells, B-cell-depleted T cells, or PBMCs.

V gave up 11 bases and J gave up 0 bases, with 10 bases separating them. This CDR3 is 13 amino acids long. Authors' processing steps: Amplification of reference gene primers provided the estimated nucleated cell counts. TCRdb keeps only in-frame clones here, not all; method: immunoSEQ multiplex PCR. V, J and clone size were drawn from that table, and D and trimming were deduced from the DNA. The profile shows roughly 40,000 clones, roughly 88% of them singletons. A single count supports this clone. The origin of this receptor is a woman in her seventies with acute or convalescent COVID-19. Specimen: peripheral blood. The V and J genes are TRBV12-3 or TRBV12-4 and TRBJ2-2; maybe TRBD1 (6 bases). The CDR3 region has the DNA TGTGCCGGGGGACAATCGAACACCGGGGAGCTGTTTTTT. Translated, it gives CAGGQSNTGELFF.